This passage covers 31 T cell receptor beta chains from one sample sequenced in a study of shared clonotypes between healthy human individuals. The table came from immunoSEQ multiplex PCR; TCRdb's copy has only in-frame clones and leaves some out. The sample carries approximately 500,000 clones, 70% to 85% recorded once. Sequencing was done on a sample of PBMCs. Every receptor here comes from a middle-aged woman in good health. Some clones in this sample may be carry-over from other donors' samples.

The V call is TRBV30, the J call TRBJ2-1; the D is unclear. The CDR3 loop spans 12 amino acids. Trimming cost V 4 bases and J 2 bases, with 6 bases left between them. Germline V gene sequence: CDR1 GTSNPN, CDR2 SVGIG (reference sequence). In DNA, the CDR3 is TGTGCCTGGACTACCACCTACAATGAGCAGTTCTTC. It specifies CAWTTTYNEQFF. The whole variable domain, filled in from reference TRBV30 and TRBJ2-1, reads SQTIHQWPATLVQPVGSPLSLECTVEGTSNPNLYWYRQAAGRGLQLLFYSVGIGQISSEVPQNLSASRPQDRQFILSSKKLLLSDSGFYLCAWTTTYNEQFFGPGTRLTVL.

The chain uses TRBV19 and TRBJ2-4; D gene ambiguous. The germline CDR1 and CDR2 sequences are LNHDA and SQIVND (reference sequence). V lost 5 bases to trimming and J lost 9 bases, with 14 bases between them. This CDR3 region has 13 residues. CDR3 DNA sequence: TGTGCCAGTAGTGTGAGAACCTTGGGCATTCAGTACTTC. Its translation is CASSVRTLGIQYF.

The chain recombines TRBV5-1 with TRBJ2-5; D call uncertain. V shed 5 bases and J shed 5 bases, with 13 bases lying between them. The CDR3 consists of 13 residues. CDR1 and CDR2 (germline): SGHRS, YFSETQ. CDR3 protein: CASSSDLRETQYF. The CDR3 DNA reads TGCGCCAGCAGTAGTGACCTTCGGGAGACCCAGTACTTC. Complete variable domain (other parts from reference TRBV5-1 and TRBJ2-5): KAGVTQTPRYLIKTRGQQVTLSCSPISGHRSVSWYQQTPGQGLQFLFEYFSETQRNKGNFPGRFSGRQFSNSRSEMNVSTLELGDSALYLCASSSDLRETQYFGPGTRLLVL.

This clone was recorded many times. The chain recombines TRBV2 with TRBJ2-1; D tentatively reads TRBD1 or TRBD2 (5 bases each). This CDR3 spans 13 amino acids. V was trimmed by 9 bases and J by 2 bases, leaving 11 bases between them. Germline V CDR1 and CDR2: SNHLY, FYNNEI. CDR3 region: CASHRDAYNEQFF. CDR3 DNA: TGTGCCAGTCACCGGGACGCCTACAATGAGCAGTTCTTC.

For this clone: A far larger clone differs by one base, so this is likely a read error. This chain joins TRBV30 and TRBJ1-3; perhaps TRBD1 as D (5 bases). Per germline, CDR1 GTSNPN and CDR2 SVGIG (reference sequence). The CDR3 is made up of 17 amino acids. The CDR3 region has the DNA TGTGCCTGGAGTGTTAGGGGTCGGTATATCTCTGGAAACACCACATATTTT. Translation: CAWSVRGRYISGNTTYF.

This clone was recorded at least ten times. The chain links TRBV29-1 to TRBJ2-3; D is undetermined. The V end lost 3 bases, the J end lost 6 bases, and 13 bases lay between the germline ends. Germline-derived CDR1 and CDR2 are SQVTM and ANQGSEA. The CDR3 has 13 amino acids. CDR3 sequence: CSVELPTEDTQYF. The CDR3 DNA sequence: TGCAGCGTTGAGCTGCCCACGGAGGATACGCAGTATTTT.

V usage is TRBV28 and J usage is TRBJ1-4; 7 nucleotides agree with TRBD1. CDR1 and CDR2 (germline): MDHEN, SYDVKM. The J segment lost 0 bases and the V segment lost 6 bases, leaving 4 bases of the junction unmatched. CDR3 length: 15 residues. CDR3 DNA sequence: TGTGCCAGCAGAGCTACAGGGGCAACTAATGAAAAACTGTTTTTT. Its protein product is CASRATGATNEKLFF.

V is TRBV11-3 and J is TRBJ1-1; D is ambiguous. Between the trimmed V and J ends, which lost 5 bases and 6 bases, there was a span of 10 bases. This CDR3 region has 12 residues. CDR1 is SGHNT, CDR2 YENEEA, per germline. The CDR3 sequence: CASSKDQSEAFF. The CDR3 DNA is TGTGCCAGCAGCAAGGACCAGTCTGAAGCTTTCTTT.

The chain is built from TRBV7-6 and TRBJ1-3, with 9 bases lining up with TRBD1. J was trimmed by 2 bases and V by 5 bases; bases with no gene match: 19. Germline values: CDR1 SGHVS, CDR2 FNYEAQ. The CDR3 is 20 residues long. The CDR3 is CASSPRPGQGSSGAGNTIYF. The CDR3, as DNA: TGTGCCAGCAGCCCGCGGCCGGGACAGGGTTCGTCCGGAGCTGGAAACACCATATATTTT.

The count of this clone is one. V usage is TRBV29-1 and J usage is TRBJ2-4, with 7 nucleotides matching TRBD1. The CDR3 totals 15 residues. CDR1 is SQVTM and CDR2 is ANQGSEA in the germline V gene. Trimming took 4 bases from V and 1 from J; bases not matched to a gene: 7. For the CDR3, the DNA is TGCAGCGTTGCGGTGGCAGGGGGTGCCAAAAACATTCAGTACTTC. The encoded protein is CSVAVAGGAKNIQYF.

The chain links TRBV19 to TRBJ1-5; D not certain. Per the germline V gene, CDR1 is LNHDA and CDR2 is SQIVND (reference sequence). There are 17 residues in the CDR3. Trimming took 7 bases from V and 0 from J, leaving 19 bases between them. CDR3 loop: CASTTVFGLYSNQPQHF. CDR3 DNA: TGTGCCAGTACTACGGTTTTTGGCTTGTATAGCAATCAGCCCCAGCATTTT.

This clone was counted only a few times. The same CDR3 arises from other DNA sequences in this sample as well. The CDR3 DNA reads as TGTGCCAGCAGCTTAGATACCGCCAATGAGCAGTTCTTC. This encodes CASSLDTANEQFF. This sequence joins TRBV11-2 and TRBJ2-1, with D uncertain. V was pared by 0 bases and J by 6 bases, with 6 bases between. The length of the CDR3 is 13 residues. Germline values: CDR1 SGHAT, CDR2 FQNNGV. Supplemented by reference TRBV11-2 and TRBJ2-1, the full variable domain reads EAGVAQSPRYKIIEKRQSVAFWCNPISGHATLYWYQQILGQGPKLLIQFQNNGVVDDSQLPKDRFSAERLKGVDSTLKIQPAKLEDSAVYLCASSLDTANEQFFGPGTRLTVL.

V is TRBV14 and J is TRBJ2-7, with D hard to call. V dropped 0 bases and J dropped 5 bases, with 5 bases sitting between them. The CDR3 covers 12 residues. CDR1 is SGHDN, CDR2 FVKESK, per germline. Here the CDR3 reads CASSQDWHEQYF. CDR3 DNA: TGTGCCAGCAGCCAAGATTGGCACGAGCAGTACTTC. The full variable domain, its missing parts supplied by reference TRBV14 and TRBJ2-7, is EAGVTQFPSHSVIEKGQTVTLRCDPISGHDNLYWYRRVMGKEIKFLLHFVKESKQDESGMPNNRFLAERTGGTYSTLKVQPAELEDSGVYFCASSQDWHEQYFGPGTRLTVT.

The rearrangement uses TRBV27 and TRBJ2-5, with no clear D. The CDR3 covers 13 residues. Trimming took 6 bases from V and 2 from J, leaving 10 bases between them. The germline gives CDR1 MNHEY, CDR2 SMNVEV (reference sequence). The DNA for the CDR3 is TGTGCCAGCAGCGCCCGCAGGCAAGAGACCCAGTACTTC. Its translation: CASSARRQETQYF.

The rearrangement uses TRBV28 and TRBJ2-2; the D is unclear. Between the trimmed V and J ends, which lost 5 bases and 3 bases, there was a span of 13 bases. The V gene's germline CDR1 is MDHEN and CDR2 SYDVKM. This CDR3 region has 15 residues. The CDR3 loop reads CASSTTGSYTGELFF. CDR3 coding DNA: TGTGCCAGCAGTACGACCGGGTCTTACACCGGGGAGCTGTTTTTT.

About this clone itself: Other DNA variants within this sample encode the same CDR3. This rearrangement joins TRBV2 to TRBJ2-1; 9 positions agree with TRBD1. The germline V gene encodes CDR1 SNHLY and CDR2 FYNNEI. Trimming at V came to 6 bases and at J to 1 base, leaving 4 bases not matched to a gene. The CDR3 is 15 residues long. CDR3 sequence: CASRPDRGSYNEQFF. DNA for the CDR3: TGTGCCAGCAGACCGGACAGGGGTTCCTACAATGAGCAGTTCTTC.

The chain carries TRBV5-5 and TRBJ2-7; D not certain. Trimming took 2 bases from V and 1 from J, leaving 13 bases between them. The CDR3 extends over 15 amino acids. Germline values: CDR1 SGHKS, CDR2 YYEKEE (reference sequence). For the CDR3, the DNA is TGTGCCAGCAGCTTCTCCACCGGGCCATCCTACGAGCAGTACTTC. Translating gives CASSFSTGPSYEQYF. The variable domain in full, completed from reference TRBV5-5 and TRBJ2-7, reads DAGVTQSPTHLIKTRGQQVTLRCSPISGHKSVSWYQQVLGQGPQFIFQYYEKEERGRGNFPDRFSARQFPNYSSELNVNALLLGDSALYLCASSFSTGPSYEQYFGPGTRLTVT.

A remark on this clone: This may arise from a read error, as a much more abundant clone is one base away. V usage is TRBV18 and J usage is TRBJ1-4; the D gene is possibly TRBD1 (5 bases). Germline assignment: CDR1 KGHSH and CDR2 LQKENI. The CDR3 is made up of 16 amino acids. Between the trimmed V and J ends, which lost 0 bases and 0 bases, there was a span of 8 bases. CDR3 DNA: TGTGCCAGCTCACCACCGATGGGGGCAACTAATGAAAAACTGTTTTTT. Translating it yields CASSPPMGATNEKLFF.

The chain uses TRBV29-1 and TRBJ1-4, with 10 bases that match TRBD1. CDR1 is SQVTM, CDR2 ANQGSEA, per germline. The CDR3 covers 14 residues. Unmatched junction bases numbered 15, after V lost 7 bases and J lost 13 bases. The CDR3 coding sequence is TGCAGCGCTACTCAAGACAGGGGGCCGCGGCGACTGTTTTTT. This encodes CSATQDRGPRRLFF.

V gene TRBV7-2 combines with J gene TRBJ1-2; possibly TRBD1 for D (5 bases). Germline CDR1 reads SGHTA; CDR2 reads FQGNSA. This CDR3 region has 13 residues. V was pared by 1 base and J by 8 bases, with 11 bases between. CDR3 DNA sequence: TGTGCCAGCAGCTTAGGCTGGGGGAGCGGCTACACCTTC. Translating gives CASSLGWGSGYTF.

This clone was recorded only once. A far more abundant clone sits one base away, making this likely a read error. The V and J genes are TRBV30 and TRBJ2-5, with 8 bases lining up with TRBD1. The CDR3 has 13 residues. CDR1 is GTSNPN and CDR2 is SVGIG in the germline V gene (reference sequence). The CDR3 protein is CAWTRTGKETRYF. CDR3 coding DNA: TGTGCCTGGACCCGGACAGGGAAAGAGACCCGGTACTTC.

The chain recombines TRBV7-9 with TRBJ2-1; TRBD2 matches at 16 bases. This CDR3 comprises 18 residues. CDR1 and CDR2 from the germline V gene are SEHNR and FQNEAQ (reference sequence). V lost 5 bases and J lost 7; bases outside the gene matches: 11. The CDR3 protein is CASSITGTSGRARNEQFF. The CDR3 DNA reads TGTGCCAGCAGCATCACCGGGACTAGCGGGAGGGCCAGGAATGAGCAGTTCTTC.

The rearrangement links TRBV9 to TRBJ1-5, with 8 nucleotides matching TRBD1. V gave up 1 base and J gave up 7 bases; unmatched junction bases: 4. CDR1 SGDLS and CDR2 YYNGEE come from the germline V gene. The CDR3 length is 14 residues. The CDR3 DNA sequence: TGTGCCAGCAGCGTATCAGGGGGCGAACAGCCCCAGCATTTT. Translation gives CASSVSGGEQPQHF.

J is TRBJ2-3 and V is TRBV5-1; D unresolved. In germline, CDR1 is SGHRS, CDR2 YFSETQ. Trimming stripped 0 bases from V and 0 bases from J, with 11 bases between. The CDR3 covers 16 residues. The CDR3 sequence is CASSLDGVGSTDTQYF. The CDR3 DNA is TGCGCCAGCAGCTTGGATGGTGTTGGTAGCACAGATACGCAGTATTTT.

The chain joins TRBV7-6 to TRBJ2-7; D perhaps matches TRBD1 (5 bases). Per the germline V gene, CDR1 is SGHVS and CDR2 is FNYEAQ. V was pared by 5 bases and J by 4 bases, with 9 bases between. The length of the CDR3 is 12 residues. CDR3: CASSGDSYEQYF. DNA of the CDR3: TGTGCCAGCAGCGGAGACAGTTACGAGCAGTACTTC.

This chain's CDR3 is CASSQEPSRTGANVLTF. The CDR3 DNA follows: TGTGCCAGCAGCCAGGAACCATCAAGGACTGGGGCCAACGTCCTGACTTTC. The chain uses TRBV5-5 and TRBJ2-6; D unclear. V was trimmed by 4 bases and J by 2 bases, leaving 16 bases between them. In germline, CDR1 is SGHKS, CDR2 YYEKEE (reference sequence). The CDR3 totals 17 residues.

V gene TRBV19 combines with J gene TRBJ1-3; D remains ambiguous. With 0 bases removed from V and 2 bases from J, the gap between germline ends came to 5 bases. The CDR3 runs to 14 residues. Germline CDR1 reads LNHDA; CDR2 reads SQIVND (reference sequence). In DNA, the CDR3 is TGTGCCAGTAGTATAGATCGGGCTGGAAACACCATATATTTT. This encodes CASSIDRAGNTIYF. Complete variable domain (other parts from reference TRBV19 and TRBJ1-3): DGGITQSPKYLFRKEGQNVTLSCEQNLNHDAMYWYRQDPGQGLRLIYYSQIVNDFQKGDIAEGYSVSREKKESFPLTVTSAQKNPTAFYLCASSIDRAGNTIYFGEGSWLTVV.

The rearrangement joins TRBV30 to TRBJ1-2; TRBD1 is a possible D gene (6 bases). Trimming stripped 0 bases from V and 4 bases from J, with 12 bases between. CDR3 length: 14 amino acids. The germline V gene encodes CDR1 GTSNPN and CDR2 SVGIG (reference sequence). Here the CDR3 reads CAWSVGGSGYGYTF. DNA of the CDR3: TGTGCCTGGAGTGTGGGGGGCTCGGGCTATGGCTACACCTTC.

The chain couples TRBV19 to TRBJ2-7; TRBD1 might be the D (6 bases). V lost 6 bases, J lost 3 bases, and 12 bases lay in between. This CDR3 contains 13 residues. The germline V gene encodes CDR1 LNHDA and CDR2 SQIVND (reference sequence). CDR3 nucleotide sequence: TGTGCCAGTAGCCGTGACAGGAACTACGAGCAGTACTTC. Its protein is CASSRDRNYEQYF.

The rearrangement links TRBV23-1 to TRBJ1-4; 9 nucleotides agree with TRBD1. TRBV23-1 is an ORF, with its function uncertain. The V gene end was trimmed by 6 bases and the J gene end by 7 bases; junction bases not matched to a gene: 9. The CDR3 has 15 amino acids. CDR3 sequence reads: CASRPQGACCEKLFF. CDR3 in DNA: TGCGCCAGCAGACCACAGGGGGCGTGTTGTGAAAAACTGTTTTTT.

Concerning this clone: Other DNA variants within this sample encode the same CDR3. J is TRBJ2-1 and V is TRBV7-3; D is possibly TRBD2 (5 bases). Germline V gene sequence: CDR1 SGHTA, CDR2 FQGTGA. V was cut by 1 base and J by 0 bases, with 7 bases left in between. CDR3 length equals 15 residues. The CDR3 nucleotides read TGTGCCAGCAGCTTAATTGGGAGCTCCTACAATGAGCAGTTCTTC. Its protein is CASSLIGSSYNEQFF.